The source of this TCR beta chain is a study of blood T cells in healthy people across ages. This clonotype has a handful of counts. Primed by a sample-barcoded 5' primer and a J-beta primer mix, a second PCR proceeded for about 6 to 11 cycles. TCRdb re-analysed the 5' RACE reads in MiXCR, keeping a single row per CDR3 protein. In the table there are roughly 1.5 million distinct CDR3 sequences, approximately 39% of which are singletons. This CDR3 spans 16 amino acids. The germline V gene has CDR1 SGHDN and CDR2 FVKESK. The V end was cut by 1 base, the J end by 7 bases, with 20 bases between. The TCR comes from a young woman in good health. V gene TRBV14 combines with J gene TRBJ2-7; D not certain. Input material: blood. This chain's CDR3 is CASSQGLQFNPTEQYF. CDR3 coding DNA: TGTGCCAGCAGCCAAGGGTTGCAGTTCAACCCTACTGAGCAGTACTTC.